This is a list of T cell receptor beta chains from one sample in a study of cytomegalovirus exposure and HLA in healthy donors. This table comes from immunoSEQ multiplex PCR, and its TCRdb copy is limited to in-frame clones, with some not included. The profile shows 160,000 or so clones, under 85% of them singletons. The material sequenced was PBMCs. Source of these receptors: a human donor in good health. CDR3s include the opening cysteine and the closing phenylalanine or tryptophan. A D gene is named only where the DNA matches it firmly. Clone sizes are given selectively: once, few, many, or a class where the clone is expanded.

clone_size: NA; d_call: TRBD2; j_call: TRBJ2-3; v_call: TRBV6-4; cdr3_aa: CASSDLGGFDTQYF; cdr3_nt: TGTGCCAGCAGTGACTTGGGGGGGTTTGATACGCAGTATTTT
clone_size: few; d_call: NA; j_call: TRBJ1-1; v_call: TRBV4-1; cdr3_aa: CASSRGGVSTEAFF; cdr3_nt: TGCGCCAGCAGCAGGGGGGGGGTGAGCACTGAAGCTTTCTTT
clone_size: few; d_call: TRBD1; j_call: TRBJ1-1; v_call: TRBV6-1; cdr3_aa: CASSPGQGVAFF; cdr3_nt: TGTGCCAGCAGTCCGGGACAGGGCGTAGCTTTCTTT
clone_size: NA; d_call: NA; j_call: TRBJ2-3; v_call: TRBV7-6; cdr3_aa: CASSLGDTSTDTQYF; cdr3_nt: TGTGCCAGCAGCTTAGGAGATACTAGCACAGATACGCAGTATTTT
clone_size: NA; d_call: NA; j_call: TRBJ1-2; v_call: TRBV25-1; cdr3_aa: CASSPGGAYGYTF; cdr3_nt: TGTGCCAGCAGTCCGGGGGGGGCTTATGGCTACACCTTC
clone_size: once; d_call: TRBD1; j_call: TRBJ2-7; v_call: TRBV25-1; cdr3_aa: CASIDRGRPYEQYF; cdr3_nt: TGTGCCAGCATCGACAGGGGGCGACCCTACGAGCAGTACTTC
clone_size: NA; d_call: NA; j_call: TRBJ1-1; v_call: TRBV5-6; cdr3_aa: CASSLVSANTEAFF; cdr3_nt: TGTGCCAGCAGCTTGGTCAGCGCGAACACTGAAGCTTTCTTT
clone_size: once; d_call: NA; j_call: TRBJ2-5; v_call: TRBV9; cdr3_aa: CASSLTGNDQETQYF; cdr3_nt: TGTGCCAGCAGCCTTACAGGAAACGACCAAGAGACCCAGTACTTC
clone_size: NA; d_call: NA; j_call: TRBJ1-6; v_call: TRBV30; cdr3_aa: CAWSVFDSKNSPLHF; cdr3_nt: TGTGCCTGGAGTGTTTTCGACAGTAAAAATTCACCCCTCCACTTT
clone_size: NA; d_call: NA; j_call: TRBJ1-5; v_call: TRBV30; cdr3_aa: CAWSQQLYSNQPQHF; cdr3_nt: TGTGCCTGGAGTCAACAGCTTTATAGCAATCAGCCCCAGCATTTT
clone_size: NA; d_call: NA; j_call: TRBJ1-1; v_call: TRBV6-1; cdr3_aa: CASSAAQGRTEAFF; cdr3_nt: TGTGCCAGCAGCGCTGCTCAGGGCCGCACTGAAGCTTTCTTT
clone_size: NA; d_call: NA; j_call: TRBJ2-7; v_call: TRBV30; cdr3_aa: CAWNVRAYEQYF; cdr3_nt: TGTGCCTGGAATGTCAGGGCCTACGAGCAGTACTTC
clone_size: few; d_call: NA; j_call: TRBJ2-7; v_call: TRBV11-1; cdr3_aa: CASSLARGLSYEQYF; cdr3_nt: TGTGCCAGCAGCTTAGCAAGAGGGTTGAGCTACGAGCAGTACTTC
clone_size: NA; d_call: NA; j_call: TRBJ1-5; v_call: TRBV4-1; cdr3_aa: CASSRTRDTNQPQHF; cdr3_nt: TGCGCCAGCAGCCGAACCCGGGACACCAATCAGCCCCAGCATTTT
clone_size: NA; d_call: TRBD1; j_call: TRBJ1-2; v_call: TRBV5-4; cdr3_aa: CASSWGTGTGYTF; cdr3_nt: TGTGCCAGCAGCTGGGGGACAGGGACAGGCTACACCTTC